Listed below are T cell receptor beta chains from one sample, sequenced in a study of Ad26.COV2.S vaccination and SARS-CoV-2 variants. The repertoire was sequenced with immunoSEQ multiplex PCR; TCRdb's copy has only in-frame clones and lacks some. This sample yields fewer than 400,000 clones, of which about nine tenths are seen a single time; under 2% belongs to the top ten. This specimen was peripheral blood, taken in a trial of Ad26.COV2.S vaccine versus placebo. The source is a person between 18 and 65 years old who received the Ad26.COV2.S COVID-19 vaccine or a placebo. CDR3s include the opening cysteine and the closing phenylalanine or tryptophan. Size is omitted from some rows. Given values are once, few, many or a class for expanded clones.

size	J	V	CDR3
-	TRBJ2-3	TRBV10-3	CAIRKREGPDTQYF
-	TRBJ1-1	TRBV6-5	CASSLLQGGNTEAFF
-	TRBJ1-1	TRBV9	CASSVGQASLEAFF
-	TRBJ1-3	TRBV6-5	CASSYERPSSGNTIYF
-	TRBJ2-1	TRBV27	CASSLGIGNEQFF
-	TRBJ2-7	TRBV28	CASTLRGGRALSPYEQYF
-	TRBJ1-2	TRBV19	CASSPKGAGSYGYTF
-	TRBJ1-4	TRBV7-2	CASSLGGTGEKLFF
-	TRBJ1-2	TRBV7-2	CASSRDGDYGYTF
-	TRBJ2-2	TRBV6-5	CASKNTGGTGELFF
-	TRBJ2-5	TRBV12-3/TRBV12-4	CASSLPGVETQYF
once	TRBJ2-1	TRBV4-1	CASSQLTSGRAGEQFF
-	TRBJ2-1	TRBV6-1	CASSESPSSYNEQFF
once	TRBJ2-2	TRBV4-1	CASSSPGGFNTGELFF
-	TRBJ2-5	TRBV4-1	CASSPPGETQYF
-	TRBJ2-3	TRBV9	CASSVAADPTDTQYF
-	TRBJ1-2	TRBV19	CASSLYRTGGYGYTF
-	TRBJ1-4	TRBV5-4	CASSRGATTNEKLFF
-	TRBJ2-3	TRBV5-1	CASSQSGTQYF
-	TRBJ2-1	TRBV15	CATSRDGFNEQFF
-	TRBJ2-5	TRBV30	CAHGTGEETQYF
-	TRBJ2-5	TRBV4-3	CASSQAHRDRGKETQYF
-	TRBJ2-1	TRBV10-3	CAISEPNGNEQFF
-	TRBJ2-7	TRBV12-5	CASGPTGYEQYF
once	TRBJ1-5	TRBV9	CASSPTPWGGQPQHF
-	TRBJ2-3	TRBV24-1	CATSDGNRARTQYF
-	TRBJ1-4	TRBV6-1	CASSEKLGRAEKLFF
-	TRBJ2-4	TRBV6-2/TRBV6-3	CASSSATGSGKNIQYF
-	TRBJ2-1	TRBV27	CASSTRAGLGNEQFF
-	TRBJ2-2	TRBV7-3	CASSLRRLAGGPTGELFF
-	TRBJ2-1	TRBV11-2	CASSPVFIGAGGLDEQFF